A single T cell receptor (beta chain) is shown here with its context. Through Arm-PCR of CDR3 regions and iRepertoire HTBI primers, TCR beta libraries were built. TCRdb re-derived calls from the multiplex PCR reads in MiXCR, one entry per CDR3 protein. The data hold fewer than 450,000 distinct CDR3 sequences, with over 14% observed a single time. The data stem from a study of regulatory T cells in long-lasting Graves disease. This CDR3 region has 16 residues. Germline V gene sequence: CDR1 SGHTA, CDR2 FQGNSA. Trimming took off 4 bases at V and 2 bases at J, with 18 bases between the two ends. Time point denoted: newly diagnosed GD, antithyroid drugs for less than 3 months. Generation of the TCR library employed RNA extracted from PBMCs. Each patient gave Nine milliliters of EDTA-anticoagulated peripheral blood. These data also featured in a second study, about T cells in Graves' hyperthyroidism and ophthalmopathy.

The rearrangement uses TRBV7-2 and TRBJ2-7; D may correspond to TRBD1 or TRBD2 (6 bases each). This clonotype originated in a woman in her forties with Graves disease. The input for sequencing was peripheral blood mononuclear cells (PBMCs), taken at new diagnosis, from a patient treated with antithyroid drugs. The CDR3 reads CASSWYGGGIPYEQYF. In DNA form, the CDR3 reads TGTGCCAGCAGCTGGTACGGGGGCGGGATCCCCTACGAGCAGTACTTC.